This note documents a single T cell receptor beta chain sequence. Its antigen is not identified. Some clones are missing from TCRdb's copy, which holds only in-frame ones; the method was immunoSEQ multiplex PCR. There are 2 million to 2.5 million clones in the sample; approximately 96% occur only once, and 0.1% to 0.15% lies in the top ten. This CDR3 comprises 12 residues. Trimming pared 4 bases from V and 5 bases from J, leaving 6 bases between. Germline V gene sequence: CDR1 MGHDK, CDR2 SYGVNS. The data derive from a study of shared clonotypes between healthy human individuals. Study results and caveats: The study drew on few donors, limiting represented genetic and exposure-history diversity. What naive subsets generally showed was a larger estimated richness than memory subsets showed. Clonotypes shared by all four donors outscored non-shared clonotypes in generation probability.

The sequence was obtained from a young man in good health. The sample was naive CD4+ T cells sorted from blood. Noted subset: CD45RA+ positively selected. This rearrangement joins TRBV25-1 to TRBJ2-1; TRBD2 is a possible D gene (6 bases). In DNA form, the CDR3 reads TGTGCCAGCAGTGGGGGGGACAATGAGCAGTTCTTC. Protein product: CASSGGDNEQFF.